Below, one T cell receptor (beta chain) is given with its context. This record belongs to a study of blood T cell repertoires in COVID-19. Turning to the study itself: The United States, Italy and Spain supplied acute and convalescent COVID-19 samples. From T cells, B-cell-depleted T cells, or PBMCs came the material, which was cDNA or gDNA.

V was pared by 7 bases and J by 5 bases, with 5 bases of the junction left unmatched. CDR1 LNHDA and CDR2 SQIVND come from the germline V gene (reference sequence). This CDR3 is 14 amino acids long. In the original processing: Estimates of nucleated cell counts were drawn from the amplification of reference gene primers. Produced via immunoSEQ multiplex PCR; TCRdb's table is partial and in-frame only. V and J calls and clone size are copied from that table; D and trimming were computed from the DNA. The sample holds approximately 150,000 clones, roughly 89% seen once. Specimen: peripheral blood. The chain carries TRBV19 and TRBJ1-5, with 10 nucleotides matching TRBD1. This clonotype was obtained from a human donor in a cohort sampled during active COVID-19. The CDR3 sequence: CASTLDRGHQPQHF. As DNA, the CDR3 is TGTGCCAGTACCCTCGACAGGGGGCATCAGCCCCAGCATTTT.